This T cell receptor beta chain was recovered during a study of Graves' ophthalmopathy and Graves' hyperthyroidism. About the study: Stable hyperthyroidism was defined by absence of ophthalmopathy within 18 months of follow-up.

Amplified material comprised TCR beta CDR3 regions derived from RNA transcripts. Following a first-round RT-PCR that used HTBI primers, a second-round multiplex PCR was carried out. TCRdb re-called the multiplex PCR reads through MiXCR, storing one row per CDR3 protein. The data contain about 1.2 million distinct CDR3 sequences, about 38% of them singletons. Notes on the study in general: Blood also held most thyroid clonotypes expanded above 0.001 frequency. Sensitivity of roughly 88% and specificity of roughly 80% were achieved when a 13-signature model separated ophthalmopathy from stable hyperthyroidism.

The sample holds a few counts of this clonotype. The antigen is undetermined. The V gene's germline CDR1 is SNHLY and CDR2 FYNNEI. The CDR3 length is 12 residues. The V end was cut by 4 bases, the J end by 6 bases, with 9 bases between. The gene calls are TRBV2 and TRBJ1-2; D not resolved. The sample comprised peripheral blood or thyroid tissue (not recorded which). The clonotype was recovered from an adult man with Graves' hyperthyroidism. As DNA, the CDR3 is TGTGCCAGCAGTGGGGGAGCGGATGGCTACACCTTC. As protein: CASSGGADGYTF.